This T cell receptor (beta chain) derives from a study of blood T cell repertoires in COVID-19. About the research overall: Samples taken during acute and convalescent COVID-19 were collected in the United States, Italy and Spain. T cells, B-cell-depleted T cells, or PBMCs supplied cDNA or gDNA.

The method was immunoSEQ multiplex PCR; TCRdb's version includes in-frame clones alone and lacks a portion of them. The top ten hold roughly 2.9% of the sample, which has about 310,000 clones, about nine tenths seen once. The CDR3 has 14 amino acids. V was pared by 2 bases and J by 7 bases, with 12 bases between. Per germline, CDR1 LGHDT and CDR2 YNNKEL (reference sequence). One Seattle source followed patients from active infection through their disease course. Input material: peripheral blood. The J gene is TRBJ2-1, the V gene TRBV3-1 (or the pseudogene TRBV3-2); maybe TRBD1 (6 bases). This TCR derives from a woman aged 25-40 years with COVID-19, enrolled during active disease. CDR3 protein: CASSQFQGRNEQFF. The CDR3 region has the DNA TGTGCCAGCAGCCAATTTCAGGGGCGGAATGAGCAGTTCTTC.